This T cell receptor (beta chain) was captured in a study of OX40 agonist ivuxolimab in advanced cancers. Study information: Patients got intravenous ivuxolimab at 0.01 to 10 mg/kg every 2 weeks. A male proportion of about 80% was recorded, with mean age around 55 years and range roughly 23 to 79. Findings and caveats of the study: In a subset of nonresponders, normalized T-cell clonal expansion was also low.

Clones were read by immunoSEQ multiplex PCR, and TCRdb kept only the in-frame ones, dropping some. In the table there are more than 20,000 clones, about 89% of which are singletons. CDR1 is SGHAT and CDR2 is FQDESV in the germline V gene (reference sequence). V was pared by 4 bases and J by 3 bases, with 6 bases between. The CDR3 length is 12 residues. Concerning this clone itself: Antigen unknown.

The chain couples TRBV11-1 to TRBJ1-1; D not resolved. The clonotype comes from an adult with an advanced solid tumor such as melanoma, head and neck, liver or kidney cancer. The sequencing here drew on CD4+ or CD8+ T cells sorted from blood, taken in a trial of the OX40 agonist ivuxolimab. The CDR3 DNA reads as TGTGCCAGCAGCTCCCGGGACACTGAAGCTTTCTTT. Amino acids: CASSSRDTEAFF.